The clone carrying this TCR beta chain was picked up a small number of times. These data are taken from a study of cytomegalovirus exposure and HLA in healthy donors. PCR primers comprised 60 Vbeta and 13 Jbeta primers. The repertoire was sequenced with immunoSEQ multiplex PCR; TCRdb's copy has only in-frame clones and lacks some. The table has 200,000 or so clones, around 80% seen once. The receptor comes from a man under 40 in good health and CMV-seronegative. Sequences were obtained from PBMCs.

The CDR3 DNA reads TGTGCCAGTAGTACCTCGGGACAGGGCCCTTCACCCCTCCACTTT. It encodes CASSTSGQGPSPLHF. The V gene is TRBV19, the J gene TRBJ1-6, with TRBD1 matching over 9 bases. The CDR3 has 15 residues. Germline V gene data show CDR1 as LNHDA and CDR2 as SQIVND (reference sequence). Trimming took 4 bases from V and 9 from J; bases not matched to a gene: 7.